Each of the 4 T cell receptor beta chains below was sequenced from the same sample in a study of cytomegalovirus exposure and HLA in healthy donors (dated by TCRdb to about 2017). The library was prepared using the immunoSEQ multiplex PCR assay. A mixture of 60 forward primers for TCR Vbeta segments and 13 reverse primers for TCR Jbeta segments was used in the multiplex PCR. TCRdb retrieved this table from immuneACCESS and kept in-frame rearrangements only. Not all clones are present; in checked studies, unresolved V genes account for under half, and no reason is known for the remainder. Present in this sample are around 140,000 clones, approximately 80% of which were seen just once. Of the sample, 1.1% to 1.5% is held by the ten largest clones. The material sequenced was PBMCs. These receptors all stem from a woman in her thirties or forties in good health and CMV-seronegative.

The V and J genes are TRBV27 and TRBJ1-6; 9 bases fit TRBD1. J gave up 7 bases and V 2 bases, and 6 bases lay outside the gene matches. The CDR3 has 16 residues. Germline V gives CDR1 MNHEY, CDR2 SMNVEV (reference sequence). CDR3 nucleotides: TGTGCCAGCAGTTTAGACTCACAGGGGGCCAATTCACCCCTCCACTTT. Translating it yields CASSLDSQGANSPLHF.

This clone was counted a single time. CDR3 nucleotide sequence: TGTGCCAGCAGCTTGCAGGGGATTGGAACTAATGAAAAACTGTTTTTT. It specifies CASSLQGIGTNEKLFF. The chain joins TRBV7-8 to TRBJ1-4, with TRBD1 as a possible D gene (6 bases). Germline CDR1 reads SGHVS; CDR2 reads FQNEAQ. The CDR3 is 16 amino acids. Trimming took 3 bases from V and 1 from J, leaving 12 bases between them.

The rearrangement joins TRBV27 to TRBJ2-7, with TRBD2 matching 8 bases. The ends lost 2 bases at V and 0 bases at J; junction bases unmatched: 9. The CDR3 length is 17 residues. Germline V lookup: CDR1 MNHEY, CDR2 SMNVEV (reference sequence). CDR3 nucleotide sequence: TGTGCCAGCAGTTTAATTCGGGGGGGCGGAAGCTCCTACGAGCAGTACTTC. The encoded protein is CASSLIRGGGSSYEQYF.

This clone appeared a few times. The chain employs TRBV19 and TRBJ1-5; 7 bases are a match to TRBD1. Germline lookup yields CDR1 LNHDA and CDR2 SQIVND (reference sequence). CDR3 length equals 13 residues. V shed 6 bases, J shed 6 bases, and the junction held 5 bases outside the gene matches. The CDR3 here is CASSRQGGQPQHF. Written as DNA, the CDR3 is TGTGCCAGTAGCCGACAGGGCGGTCAGCCCCAGCATTTT. The variable domain in full, with the rest retrieved from reference TRBV19 and TRBJ1-5, is DGGITQSPKYLFRKEGQNVTLSCEQNLNHDAMYWYRQDPGQGLRLIYYSQIVNDFQKGDIAEGYSVSREKKESFPLTVTSAQKNPTAFYLCASSRQGGQPQHFGDGTRLSIL.